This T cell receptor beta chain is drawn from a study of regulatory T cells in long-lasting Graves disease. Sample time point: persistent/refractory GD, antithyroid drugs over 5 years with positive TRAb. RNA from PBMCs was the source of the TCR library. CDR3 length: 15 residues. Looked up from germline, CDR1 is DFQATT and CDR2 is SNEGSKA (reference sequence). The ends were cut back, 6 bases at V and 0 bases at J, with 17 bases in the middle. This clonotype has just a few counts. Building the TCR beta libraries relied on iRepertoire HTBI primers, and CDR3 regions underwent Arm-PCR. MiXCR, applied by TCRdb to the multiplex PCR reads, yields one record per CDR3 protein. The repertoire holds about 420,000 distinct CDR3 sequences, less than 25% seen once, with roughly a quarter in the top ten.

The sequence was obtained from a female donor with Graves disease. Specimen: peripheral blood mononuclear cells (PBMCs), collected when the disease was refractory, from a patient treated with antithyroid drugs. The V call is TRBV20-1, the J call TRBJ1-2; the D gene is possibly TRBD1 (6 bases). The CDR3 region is CSAESARGANYGYTF. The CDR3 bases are TGCAGTGCCGAATCCGCCAGGGGAGCTAACTATGGCTACACCTTC.